This TCR beta chain was found in a study of shared T cell receptors in the human thymus. The protocol was immunoSEQ multiplex PCR, while the TCRdb copy is restricted to in-frame clones and leaves out a portion. The table records hundreds of thousands of clones, 87% of them present only once. After removal of 3 bases from V and 7 bases from J, the junction contained 2 bases not matched to a gene. The CDR3 totals 14 residues. CDR1 is MDHEN, CDR2 SYDVKM, per germline. A further study also used this sample, focusing on human thymus T cells.

The source of this sequence is a boy under three years old with a congenital heart defect. The chain recombines TRBV28 with TRBJ2-2; 10 bases map to TRBD2. Material: thymocytes. In nucleotides, the CDR3 is TGTGCCAGCAGTTTCCGACTAGCGGGCGGGGAGCTGTTTTTT. It specifies CASSFRLAGGELFF. The whole variable domain, remainder taken from reference TRBV28 and TRBJ2-2, is DVKVTQSSRYLVKRTGEKVFLECVQDMDHENMFWYRQDPGLGLRLIYFSYDVKMKEKGDIPEGYSVSREKKERFSLILESASTNQTSMYLCASSFRLAGGELFFGEGSRLTVL.